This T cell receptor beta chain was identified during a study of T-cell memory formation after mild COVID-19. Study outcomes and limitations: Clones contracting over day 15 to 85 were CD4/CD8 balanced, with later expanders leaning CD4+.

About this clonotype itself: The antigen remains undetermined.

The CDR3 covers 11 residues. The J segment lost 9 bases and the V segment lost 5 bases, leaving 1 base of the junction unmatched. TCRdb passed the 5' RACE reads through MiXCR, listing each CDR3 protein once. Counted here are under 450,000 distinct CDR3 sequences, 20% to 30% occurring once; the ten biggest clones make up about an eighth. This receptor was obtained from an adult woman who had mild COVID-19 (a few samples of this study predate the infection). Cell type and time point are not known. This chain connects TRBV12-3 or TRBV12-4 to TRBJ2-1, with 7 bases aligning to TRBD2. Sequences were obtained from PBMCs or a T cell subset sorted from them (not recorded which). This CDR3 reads CASSPSGEQFF. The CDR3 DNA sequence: TGTGCCAGCAGTCCTAGCGGTGAGCAGTTCTTC.